One sample yielded the 31 T cell receptor beta chains listed below, sequenced in a study of radiotherapy plus CTLA-4 blockade in lung cancer. Profiling relied on immunoSEQ multiplex PCR, and the TCRdb table lists in-frame clones only, not all of them. The profile shows around 30,000 clones, over 60% of them singletons. The source material was peripheral blood, sampled from a patient treated with radiotherapy plus ipilimumab. These TCRs come from a human donor with non-small cell lung cancer whose response to radiotherapy plus ipilimumab could not be evaluated.

This chain connects TRBV5-1 to TRBJ1-1, with D possibly being TRBD1 (6 bases). Germline V gene lookup returns CDR1 SGHRS and CDR2 YFSETQ. The ends were cut back, 0 bases at V and 5 bases at J, with 14 bases in the middle. This CDR3 has 15 amino acids. The CDR3 DNA sequence: TGCGCCAGCAGCTTGGTACAGGGCTTAGGGACTGAAGCTTTCTTT. Amino acid sequence: CASSLVQGLGTEAFF. Full variable domain (rest looked up from reference TRBV5-1 and TRBJ1-1): KAGVTQTPRYLIKTRGQQVTLSCSPISGHRSVSWYQQTPGQGLQFLFEYFSETQRNKGNFPGRFSGRQFSNSRSEMNVSTLELGDSALYLCASSLVQGLGTEAFFGQGTRLTVV.

V gene TRBV6-1 combines with J gene TRBJ2-5; no reliable D call. The CDR3 has 11 residues. Germline CDR1 is MNHNS and CDR2 is SASEGT. With 3 bases removed from V and 7 bases from J, the gap between germline ends came to 6 bases. The CDR3 DNA is TGTGCCAGCAGTGATGCCGGGACCCAGTACTTC. The encoded protein is CASSDAGTQYF.

The J gene is TRBJ2-5, the V gene TRBV6-6, with 11 bases lining up with TRBD2. Unmatched junction bases numbered 4, after V lost 2 bases and J lost 5 bases. Germline CDR1 is MNHNY and CDR2 is SVGAGI (reference sequence). There are 15 residues in the CDR3. This CDR3 reads CASSYQLAGDETQYF. The DNA for the CDR3 is TGTGCCAGCAGTTACCAACTAGCGGGAGATGAGACCCAGTACTTC.

The chain uses TRBV5-1 and TRBJ2-5, with a possible D match to TRBD1 (5 bases). Between the trimmed V and J ends, which lost 2 bases and 3 bases, there was a span of 8 bases. The CDR3 spans 13 residues. Germline values: CDR1 SGHRS, CDR2 YFSETQ. CDR3 loop: CASSFGHEETQYF. The CDR3, as DNA: TGCGCCAGCAGCTTCGGACACGAAGAGACCCAGTACTTC.

The chain links TRBV5-1 to TRBJ1-3; TRBD1 agrees at 8 bases. CDR3 length equals 16 residues. Looked up from germline, CDR1 is SGHRS and CDR2 is YFSETQ. The trim removed 0 bases at V and 3 bases at J, leaving 5 bases unmatched. The CDR3 sequence: CASSLAPGQVGNTIYF. The CDR3 region has the DNA TGCGCCAGCAGCTTGGCCCCGGGACAGGTTGGAAACACCATATATTTT.

The chain carries TRBV5-1 and TRBJ2-5; tentatively, D is TRBD1 (5 bases). The CDR3 loop spans 14 amino acids. V was shortened by 2 bases and J by 0 bases, with 8 bases between the two germline ends. Germline V gene sequence: CDR1 SGHRS, CDR2 YFSETQ. The CDR3 DNA sequence: TGCGCCAGCAGCTTTGACAGAGACCAAGAGACCCAGTACTTC. Its translation is CASSFDRDQETQYF.

This clone was seen more than once but under ten times. The chain has TRBV18 and TRBJ1-3, with a tentative D call TRBD1 (6 bases). The CDR3 runs 16 residues. Trimming left V 1 base short and J 0 bases short, with 10 bases between. Per germline, CDR1 KGHSH and CDR2 LQKENI. The chain's CDR3 is CASSPRGLLSGNTIYF. CDR3 nucleotide sequence: TGTGCCAGCTCACCACGGGGGCTCCTCTCTGGAAACACCATATATTTT.

V usage is TRBV5-1 and J usage is TRBJ2-7, with D hard to call. From germline, CDR1 is SGHRS and CDR2 YFSETQ. V was shortened by 3 bases and J by 1 base, with 8 bases between the two germline ends. The length of the CDR3 is 13 residues. The CDR3 loop reads CASSSQRSYEQYF. DNA of the CDR3: TGCGCCAGCAGCTCACAGAGATCCTACGAGCAGTACTTC.

This clone was seen a handful of times. The CDR3: CASSQEHGYGYTF. For the CDR3, the DNA is TGCGCCAGCAGCCAAGAGCACGGGTATGGCTACACCTTC. The rearrangement uses TRBV4-3 and TRBJ1-2, with D uncertain. The CDR3 covers 13 residues. Trimming took 0 bases from V and 5 from J, leaving 7 bases between them. The V gene's germline CDR1 is LGHNA and CDR2 YSLEER.

V and J are TRBV5-8 and TRBJ1-5; 8 bases are a match to TRBD1. V lost 1 base, J lost 7 bases, and 10 bases stayed unmatched. CDR1 and CDR2 (germline): SGHTS, YDEGEE. CDR3 length equals 16 residues. The CDR3 spells CASSLSRTGFRQPQHF. The CDR3 DNA reads TGTGCCAGCAGCTTGAGCCGGACAGGGTTTAGACAGCCCCAGCATTTT.

The rearrangement links TRBV18 to TRBJ2-3; perhaps TRBD2 as D (5 bases). Looked up from germline, CDR1 is KGHSH and CDR2 is LQKENI. Trimming pared 3 bases from V and 5 bases from J, leaving 6 bases between. The CDR3 is made up of 12 amino acids. The CDR3 reads CASSPRGDTQYF. The CDR3 nucleotides are TGTGCCAGCTCACCCCGGGGAGATACGCAGTATTTT. The complete variable domain, with remaining parts taken from reference TRBV18 and TRBJ2-3, reads NAGVMQNPRHLVRRRGQEARLRCSPMKGHSHVYWYRQLPEEGLKFMVYLQKENIIDESGMPKERFSAEFPKEGPSILRIQQVVRGDSAAYFCASSPRGDTQYFGPGTRLTVL.

In its sample, this clone was seen a few times. The V call is TRBV27, the J call TRBJ2-2, with 8 positions matching TRBD1. The germline V gene has CDR1 MNHEY and CDR2 SMNVEV (reference sequence). V gave up 0 bases and J gave up 6 bases; unmatched junction bases: 9. The CDR3 has 17 amino acids. Here the CDR3 reads CASSLSGQGAVAGELFF. DNA of the CDR3: TGTGCCAGCAGTTTATCTGGGCAGGGGGCGGTGGCCGGGGAGCTGTTTTTT.

The V gene is TRBV6-6, the J gene TRBJ2-7, with 8 bases fitting TRBD1. Germline loops: CDR1 MNHNY, CDR2 SVGAGI (reference sequence). The CDR3 length is 15 residues. V lost 5 bases and J lost 2; bases outside the gene matches: 8. The CDR3 protein is CASSRPGDRTYEQYF. CDR3 nucleotide sequence: TGTGCCAGCAGTCGACCCGGGGACAGGACCTACGAGCAGTACTTC.

The rearrangement links TRBV28 to TRBJ2-7, with D tentatively TRBD2 (6 bases). The V gene's germline CDR1 is MDHEN and CDR2 SYDVKM. The CDR3 is 12 residues long. Trimming cost V 3 bases and J 3 bases, with 6 bases left between them. CDR3 residues: CASSLGGYEQYF. CDR3 DNA: TGTGCCAGCAGTTTGGGGGGCTACGAGCAGTACTTC.

This clone was observed a few times. The chain has TRBV30 and TRBJ1-4; TRBD1 is a possible D gene (6 bases). Between the trimmed V and J ends, which lost 3 bases and 1 base, there was a span of 15 bases. Germline CDR1 reads GTSNPN; CDR2 reads SVGIG (reference sequence). The CDR3 has 16 residues. This chain's CDR3 is CAWSPHTGRTNEKLFF. In DNA, the CDR3 is TGTGCCTGGAGCCCCCACACAGGGAGAACTAATGAAAAACTGTTTTTT.

In this sample, this clone turned up a few times. This chain's CDR3 is CATNPSGANVLTF. In DNA, the CDR3 is TGTGCCACTAACCCCTCTGGGGCCAACGTCCTGACTTTC. The chain employs TRBV19 and TRBJ2-6, with unresolved D. CDR3 size: 13 residues. Germline-derived CDR1 and CDR2 are LNHDA and SQIVND (reference sequence). The germline V and J ends were trimmed by 10 bases and 0 bases, with 7 bases remaining between them. The full variable domain, completed using reference TRBV19 and TRBJ2-6, is DGGITQSPKYLFRKEGQNVTLSCEQNLNHDAMYWYRQDPGQGLRLIYYSQIVNDFQKGDIAEGYSVSREKKESFPLTVTSAQKNPTAFYLCATNPSGANVLTFGAGSRLTVL.

This rearrangement joins TRBV6-1 to TRBJ2-7, with TRBD2 matching over 12 bases. V trimming: 6 bases; J trimming: 4 bases; junction bases outside the gene matches: 7. CDR3 length: 15 amino acids. Germline V gene data show CDR1 as MNHNS and CDR2 as SASEGT. CDR3 coding DNA: TGTGCCAGCAGAGGGACTAGCGGGCGAGCGTACGAGCAGTACTTC. Its translation: CASRGTSGRAYEQYF.

The chain joins TRBV30 to TRBJ1-4; D is ambiguous. The CDR3 totals 15 residues. Deletions cut 0 bases from V and 5 bases from J, with 13 bases between. Per the germline V gene, CDR1 is GTSNPN and CDR2 is SVGIG (reference sequence). The CDR3 here is CAWSVGGRRNEKLFF. The CDR3, as DNA: TGTGCCTGGAGTGTTGGCGGAAGACGGAATGAAAAACTGTTTTTT.

This clone is labeled medium-sized. V is TRBV7-9 and J is TRBJ2-5, with TRBD1 matching 8 bases. This CDR3 is built from 15 residues. J gave up 4 bases and V 4 bases, and 8 bases lay outside the gene matches. Germline loops: CDR1 SEHNR, CDR2 FQNEAQ (reference sequence). The CDR3: CASSSATGGRETQYF. CDR3 nucleotides: TGTGCCAGCAGCTCGGCAACAGGGGGTCGAGAGACCCAGTACTTC.

V gene TRBV28 combines with J gene TRBJ1-5; TRBD1 is a possible D gene (5 bases). The V end lost 7 bases, the J end lost 8 bases, and 12 bases lay between the germline ends. Germline-derived CDR1 and CDR2 are MDHEN and SYDVKM. The CDR3 spans 12 residues. CDR3 DNA: TGTGCCAGCACCCACCGGGGGGAGCCCCAGCATTTT. It encodes CASTHRGEPQHF.

This chain connects TRBV28 to TRBJ2-7; no clear D. The length of the CDR3 is 12 residues. Per the germline V gene, CDR1 is MDHEN and CDR2 is SYDVKM. V lost 4 bases, J lost 7 bases, and 11 bases lay in between. The CDR3 spells CASSSVMREQYF. The CDR3 DNA sequence: TGTGCCAGCAGTTCCGTCATGAGGGAGCAGTACTTC.

The chain employs TRBV28 and TRBJ1-2, with D possibly matching TRBD1 (5 bases). Trimming removed 9 bases from V and 4 bases from J, with 15 bases in between. This CDR3 contains 13 residues. The germline gives CDR1 MDHEN, CDR2 SYDVKM. The CDR3 here is CASMGGRGYGYTF. CDR3 nucleotide sequence: TGTGCCAGTATGGGGGGTCGAGGCTATGGCTACACCTTC.

This chain links TRBV25-1 with TRBJ2-7; 8 bases match TRBD2. This CDR3 region has 16 residues. Trimming at V came to 3 bases and at J to 4 bases, leaving 11 bases not matched to a gene. CDR1 and CDR2 from the germline V gene are MGHDK and SYGVNS. The DNA of the CDR3 is TGTGCCAGCAGTGACACACCGACTAGCGCCGGGTACGAGCAGTACTTC. It is translated as CASSDTPTSAGYEQYF.

This clone has only a few counts. V usage is TRBV18 and J usage is TRBJ2-7; 9 bases agree with TRBD1. Germline V CDR1 and CDR2: KGHSH, LQKENI. The V gene end was trimmed by 0 bases and the J gene end by 2 bases; junction bases not matched to a gene: 5. There are 16 residues in the CDR3. The CDR3 reads CASSPPGQGSPYEQYF. The CDR3 DNA is TGTGCCAGCTCACCACCGGGACAGGGTAGCCCCTACGAGCAGTACTTC.

The sample holds a few counts of this clone. The chain links TRBV4-1 to TRBJ1-4, with D possibly being TRBD1 (6 bases). CDR1 MGHRA and CDR2 YSYEKL come from the germline V gene. The CDR3 has 15 residues. Trimming removed 1 base at V and 8 bases at J, with 14 bases between. CDR3 nucleotides: TGCGCCAGCAGCCAAGGTGTTGCAGGGGCGGAAAAACTGTTTTTT. It translates to CASSQGVAGAEKLFF.

Here the CDR3 reads CASSIQLLTEQFF. Here the CDR3 DNA reads TGTGCCAGCAGCATCCAGTTACTGACAGAGCAGTTCTTC. The chain carries TRBV7-8 and TRBJ2-1; D call uncertain. This CDR3 contains 13 residues. The ends were cut back, 5 bases at V and 10 bases at J, with 15 bases in the middle. Germline CDR1 is SGHVS and CDR2 is FQNEAQ.

This clone was counted a few times. The rearrangement links TRBV4-1 to TRBJ1-2; D is unclear. From germline, CDR1 is MGHRA and CDR2 YSYEKL. The V gene lost 1 base and the J gene lost 2 bases, with 8 bases spanning the gap. CDR3 length: 14 residues. The CDR3 bases are TGCGCCAGCAGCCAAGTATCCGGGAACTATGGCTACACCTTC. Translated, it gives CASSQVSGNYGYTF.

V gene TRBV5-1 combines with J gene TRBJ2-1; perhaps TRBD1 as D (5 bases). Trimming stripped 0 bases from V and 5 bases from J, with 6 bases between. This CDR3 has 13 residues. Germline lookup yields CDR1 SGHRS and CDR2 YFSETQ. The CDR3, as DNA: TGCGCCAGCAGCTTGGTAGGGGACAATGAGCAGTTCTTC. Residues: CASSLVGDNEQFF.

CDR3 region: CASSPQVQNTEAFF. CDR3 coding DNA: TGCGCCAGCAGCCCACAGGTACAGAACACTGAAGCTTTCTTT. The J gene is TRBJ1-1, the V gene TRBV5-1; D is possibly TRBD1 (5 bases). V was clipped by 4 bases and J by 1 base, with 11 bases between them. The CDR3 is 14 residues long. The germline V gene encodes CDR1 SGHRS and CDR2 YFSETQ.

A few counts support this clone. The gene calls are TRBV14 and TRBJ2-7, with TRBD2 matching 13 bases. The length of the CDR3 is 15 residues. V dropped 6 bases and J dropped 12; count of bases not matched to a gene: 14. The germline CDR1 and CDR2 sequences are SGHDN and FVKESK. DNA for the CDR3: TGTGCCAGCAGTCGTACCGGGACTAGCGGGGCCCTTTCGTACTTC. Translated: CASSRTGTSGALSYF.

The genes are TRBV7-9 and TRBJ2-5; perhaps TRBD2 as D (5 bases). Germline values: CDR1 SEHNR, CDR2 FQNEAQ (reference sequence). The CDR3 spans 14 residues. Trimming removed 3 bases at V and 2 bases at J, with 10 bases between. The CDR3 DNA sequence: TGTGCCAGCAGCTTTTTAGGAGGACAAGAGACCCAGTACTTC. This gives the protein CASSFLGGQETQYF.